The T cell receptor beta chain described here comes from a study of cytomegalovirus exposure and HLA in healthy donors. Study background: It was reported in a later analysis that the same platform had been used for the 90 to 150 validation repertoires as for the 666 first-cohort repertoires. Study-level findings and limits: Most TCR sequences were rare, but some public TCRs occurred in many donors. According to a subsequent analysis, TCR clusters from the first cohort were inclined to appear together in the 120 validation repertoires. Cytomegalovirus status, reportedly, was diagnosed with high specificity and sensitivity by the classifier.

CDR1 is SNHLY and CDR2 is FYNNEI in the germline V gene. Losses at the gene ends were 6 bases for V and 3 bases for J; bases not matched to a gene: 12. The CDR3 loop spans 16 amino acids. Only in-frame clones appear in the TCRdb table, and some are missing; sequencing was by immunoSEQ multiplex PCR. The table includes about 280,000 clones, approximately 90% detected once. Remarks on this clone: Its matching antigen is unknown.

The material sequenced was PBMCs. The source is a woman aged 18 to 35 in good health and CMV-seronegative. The chain couples TRBV2 to TRBJ1-1; 8 bases are a match to TRBD1. As DNA, the CDR3 is TGTGCCAGCAGGAAGACAGGGGTCGCCGTCGACACTGAAGCTTTCTTT. It yields the protein CASRKTGVAVDTEAFF.